What follows are 16 T cell receptor beta chains derived from one specimen sequenced in a study of T cell responses to AZD1222 COVID-19 vaccine. Assay: immunoSEQ multiplex PCR; the TCRdb copy retains only in-frame clones and omits some. The sample lists about 110,000 clones; around 90% were seen once. Sequencing was performed on peripheral blood, taken 28 days after the second AZD1222 dose. Source of these receptors: an adult who received the AZD1222 COVID-19 vaccine.

This sequence joins TRBV6-5 and TRBJ2-3; maybe TRBD2 (5 bases). The length of the CDR3 is 13 residues. V was clipped by 0 bases and J by 6 bases, with 7 bases between them. Germline V gives CDR1 MNHEY, CDR2 SVGAGI. The CDR3 spells CASSYSGGDTQYF. CDR3 nucleotide sequence: TGTGCCAGCAGTTACTCGGGCGGGGATACGCAGTATTTT.

This chain links TRBV9 with TRBJ2-3; D might be TRBD1 or TRBD2, each matching 5 bases. This CDR3 region has 16 residues. Germline-derived CDR1 and CDR2 are SGDLS and YYNGEE. The V and J ends lost 0 bases and 1 base respectively, with 12 bases between them. CDR3 residues: CASSVGQGDGTDTQYF. The CDR3 coding sequence is TGTGCCAGCAGCGTAGGGCAGGGAGACGGCACAGATACGCAGTATTTT.

This chain connects TRBV4-1 to TRBJ1-2; 7 bases are a match to TRBD1. The CDR3 is 16 residues long. In germline, CDR1 is MGHRA, CDR2 YSYEKL. V shed 6 bases and J 4 bases; nucleotides not matched to a gene: 14. The DNA for the CDR3 is TGCGCCAGCAGGGTGGGGAACCGGGACAGCATCTATGGCTACACCTTC. It is translated as CASRVGNRDSIYGYTF.

The CDR3 DNA reads as TGTGCCAGCAGCTCGGGCCAGGGGGGCGGCACTGAAGCTTTCTTT. Translating it yields CASSSGQGGGTEAFF. The chain couples TRBV7-2 to TRBJ1-1; 7 bases match TRBD1. Looked up from germline, CDR1 is SGHTA and CDR2 is FQGNSA. V was pared by 4 bases and J by 4 bases, with 9 bases of the junction left unmatched. The CDR3 has 15 residues.

The genes are TRBV5-4 and TRBJ1-1; 9 positions match TRBD1. The CDR3 spans 17 residues. Per the germline V gene, CDR1 is SGHNT and CDR2 is YYREEE (reference sequence). The V segment lost 5 bases and the J segment 5 bases; nucleotides outside the gene matches: 16. Written as DNA, the CDR3 is TGTGCCAGCAGGAGACCCCGGGACAGGGAAGGGGGGACTGAAGCTTTCTTT. Amino acids: CASRRPRDREGGTEAFF.

CDR3 protein: CASSQELGRYNEQFF. The CDR3 nucleotides read TGTGCCAGCAGCCAAGAATTGGGGCGCTACAATGAGCAGTTCTTC. The chain couples TRBV14 to TRBJ2-1; D perhaps matches TRBD1 (5 bases). This CDR3 comprises 15 residues. The germline V gene has CDR1 SGHDN and CDR2 FVKESK. The germline V and J ends were trimmed by 0 bases and 3 bases, with 9 bases remaining between them.

The chain links TRBV7-3 to TRBJ2-3, with D possibly matching TRBD2 (6 bases). Germline-derived CDR1 and CDR2 are SGHTA and FQGTGA. The CDR3 is 17 amino acids. Trimming removed 3 bases at V and 1 base at J, with 17 bases between. CDR3 DNA sequence: TGTGCCAGCAGCTTCACATCCTCCGGGACTGGCACAGATACGCAGTATTTT. It specifies CASSFTSSGTGTDTQYF.

Only a few counts were recorded for this clone. The rearrangement links TRBV9 to TRBJ1-6; no firm D call. Trimming took off 0 bases at V and 6 bases at J, with 7 bases between the two ends. This CDR3 has 14 residues. Per the germline V gene, CDR1 is SGDLS and CDR2 is YYNGEE. The chain's CDR3 is CASSVEAGNSPLHF. CDR3 coding DNA: TGTGCCAGCAGCGTAGAAGCCGGTAATTCACCCCTCCACTTT.

The chain has TRBV24-1 and TRBJ2-3, with 8 bases matching TRBD1. Germline V gene lookup returns CDR1 KGHDR and CDR2 SFDVKD. With 3 bases clipped from V and 3 bases from J, the junction kept 4 bases outside the gene matches. The CDR3 length is 15 residues. CDR3 loop: CATSDRTGFTDTQYF. In DNA form, the CDR3 reads TGTGCCACCAGTGATAGGACAGGGTTTACAGATACGCAGTATTTT.

V is TRBV6-5 and J is TRBJ1-5; TRBD1 agrees at 7 bases. There are 15 residues in the CDR3. J gave up 0 bases and V 5 bases, and 4 bases lay outside the gene matches. In germline, CDR1 is MNHEY, CDR2 SVGAGI. The CDR3 DNA follows: TGTGCCAGCAGTCCGACAGGGAATAGCAATCAGCCCCAGCATTTT. It specifies CASSPTGNSNQPQHF.

The chain joins TRBV18 to TRBJ1-5, with D perhaps TRBD1 (5 bases). From germline, CDR1 is KGHSH and CDR2 LQKENI. With 3 bases removed from V and 2 bases from J, the gap between germline ends came to 20 bases. CDR3 length: 18 residues. CDR3 sequence: CASSPEGEVWSGNQPQHF. The CDR3 nucleotides are TGTGCCAGCTCACCGGAAGGGGAGGTTTGGTCGGGCAATCAGCCCCAGCATTTT.

This clone was seen a single time. This chain uses TRBV5-1 with TRBJ2-3; D may be TRBD2 (6 bases). This CDR3 is built from 15 residues. CDR1 SGHRS and CDR2 YFSETQ come from the germline V gene. Trimming took off 0 bases at V and 0 bases at J, with 8 bases between the two ends. In nucleotides, the CDR3 is TGCGCCAGCAGCTTGGTTGGGGGGAGCACAGATACGCAGTATTTT. Its translation is CASSLVGGSTDTQYF.

Regarding this clone: Other DNA sequences in the same sample also yield this CDR3. The chain recombines TRBV4-2 with TRBJ1-6; D remains ambiguous. CDR3 length: 15 residues. With 1 base removed from V and 4 bases from J, the gap between germline ends came to 8 bases. CDR1 is LGHNA and CDR2 is YNFKEQ in the germline V gene. The CDR3: CASSQGLRYNSPLHF. CDR3 coding DNA: TGTGCCAGCAGCCAAGGCCTCCGGTATAATTCACCCCTCCACTTT.

J is TRBJ2-3 and V is TRBV12-3 or TRBV12-4; D is undetermined. This CDR3 has 13 residues. Trimming stripped 3 bases from V and 6 bases from J, with 10 bases between. CDR3 sequence (DNA): TGTGCCAGCAGTTTCTATAGGCGTGATACGCAGTATTTT. Translation: CASSFYRRDTQYF.

This chain uses TRBV5-4 with TRBJ2-3; D may be TRBD2 (5 bases). The CDR3 loop spans 15 amino acids. Per germline, CDR1 SGHNT and CDR2 YYREEE (reference sequence). V shed 0 bases and J shed 2 bases, with 10 bases lying between them. CDR3 bases: TGTGCCAGCAGCTTGGAGGTGCTAGCCACAGATACGCAGTATTTT. It yields the protein CASSLEVLATDTQYF.

This chain links TRBV4-2 with TRBJ1-1; no clear D. Deletions cut 0 bases from V and 1 base from J, with 6 bases between. Per the germline V gene, CDR1 is LGHNA and CDR2 is YNFKEQ. The CDR3 extends over 14 amino acids. The CDR3 region has the DNA TGTGCCAGCAGCCAAGATCCGCAGAACACTGAAGCTTTCTTT. Its translation is CASSQDPQNTEAFF.